There are a few counts of the clone carrying this TCR delta chain. A much larger clone lies a single base off, so this may be a read error. The germline CDR1 and CDR2 sequences are GEAIGNYY and EKD. This CDR3 has 20 residues. The data are from a study of gamma-delta chains in newborns, infants, children. TCRdb reanalysed the reads with CATT. Found here are around 1,300 delta-chain clones, 1% to 1.4% of them singletons; the top ten hold approximately 20%. V gene TRDV2 combines with J gene TRDJ1; 13 bases line up with TRDD3. The receptor was derived from a child in good health. Sequences were obtained from blood. CDR3 sequence (DNA): TGTGCCTGTGGCACCCTCCGTACTGGGGGATACGGGTCGTACACCGATAAACTCATCTTT. Amino acids: CACGTLRTGGYGSYTDKLIF.